This paragraph covers one TCR beta chain sequence. The antigen remains unidentified. This sample is part of a study of cytomegalovirus exposure and HLA in healthy donors. Study outcomes and limitations: Both high specificity and high sensitivity reportedly marked the classifier's diagnosis of cytomegalovirus status. The study listed approximately 160 cytomegalovirus-associated TCR beta chains.

The data were produced by immunoSEQ multiplex PCR, yet TCRdb's version contains in-frame clones alone and is incomplete. The sample yields about 350,000 clones, approximately 90% seen once. J was trimmed by 4 bases and V by 0 bases; bases with no gene match: 6. The CDR3 is made up of 16 amino acids. CDR1 is SGDLS, CDR2 YYNGEE, per germline. This sequence originates from a woman aged 25-40 years in good health and CMV-seropositive. The sample consisted of PBMCs. This chain links TRBV9 with TRBJ2-1; TRBD2 matches 8 bases. The CDR3 reads CASSVESGRAYNEQFF. CDR3 DNA sequence: TGTGCCAGCAGCGTAGAGAGCGGGAGAGCTTACAATGAGCAGTTCTTC.